This T cell receptor (beta chain) was observed in a study of blood T cell repertoires in COVID-19. Method: immunoSEQ multiplex PCR; TCRdb's copy keeps in-frame clones and lacks some. The data show 110,000 to 150,000 clones, around four fifths seen once. Per the germline V gene, CDR1 is SEHNR and CDR2 is FQNEAQ (reference sequence). V was trimmed by 5 bases and J by 6 bases, leaving 16 bases between them. This CDR3 spans 14 amino acids. Sequencing was carried out using PBMCs or T cells enriched from blood (not recorded which). The genes are TRBV7-9 and TRBJ1-2; D might be TRBD1 (6 bases). The TCR was taken from a middle-aged woman who had recovered from COVID-19. This chain's CDR3 is CASSLVAGVNGYTF. CDR3 DNA sequence: TGTGCCAGCAGCCTAGTCGCAGGGGTCAATGGCTACACCTTC.